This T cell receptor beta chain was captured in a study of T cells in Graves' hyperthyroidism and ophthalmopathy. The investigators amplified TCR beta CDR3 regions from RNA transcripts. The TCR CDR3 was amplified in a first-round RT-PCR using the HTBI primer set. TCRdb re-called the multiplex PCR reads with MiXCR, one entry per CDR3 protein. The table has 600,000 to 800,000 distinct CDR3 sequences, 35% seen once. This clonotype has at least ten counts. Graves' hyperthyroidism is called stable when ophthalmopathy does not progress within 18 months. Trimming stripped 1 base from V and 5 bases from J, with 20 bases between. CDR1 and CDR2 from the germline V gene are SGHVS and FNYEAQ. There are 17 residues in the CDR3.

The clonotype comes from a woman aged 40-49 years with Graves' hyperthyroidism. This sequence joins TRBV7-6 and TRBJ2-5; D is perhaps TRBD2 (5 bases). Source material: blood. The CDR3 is CASSLVPRERVSETQYF. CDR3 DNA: TGTGCCAGCAGCTTAGTCCCCCGGGAAAGGGTTTCGGAGACCCAGTACTTC.